The entry below describes one T cell receptor beta chain. This sample stems from a study of blood T cell repertoires in COVID-19. Study background: Material from acute and convalescent COVID-19 was sourced from the United States, Italy and Spain. PBMCs, B-cell-depleted T cells, or T cells were the source of the cDNA or gDNA that made up the material.

As handled by the study authors: Amplifying reference gene primers gave estimates of nucleated cell counts. Clones were sequenced by immunoSEQ multiplex PCR, and TCRdb holds only the in-frame ones, with some missing. Clonal size and the V and J genes are those of that table, whereas D and trimming came from the DNA. The repertoire includes about 340,000 clones, 86% of them detected once, and roughly 7.2% sits in the top ten. Trimming took 1 base from V and 2 from J; bases not matched to a gene: 2. Germline-derived CDR1 and CDR2 are LGHNA and YSLEER. This CDR3 has 15 residues. Input material: peripheral blood. The sequence was collected from a woman aged 60-75 years with COVID-19, enrolled during active disease. This chain joins TRBV4-3 and TRBJ2-7; 10 bases align to TRBD2. DNA of the CDR3: TGCGCCAGCAGCCAAGCGAGCGGGGGGGCCTACGAGCAGTACTTC. This gives the protein CASSQASGGAYEQYF.